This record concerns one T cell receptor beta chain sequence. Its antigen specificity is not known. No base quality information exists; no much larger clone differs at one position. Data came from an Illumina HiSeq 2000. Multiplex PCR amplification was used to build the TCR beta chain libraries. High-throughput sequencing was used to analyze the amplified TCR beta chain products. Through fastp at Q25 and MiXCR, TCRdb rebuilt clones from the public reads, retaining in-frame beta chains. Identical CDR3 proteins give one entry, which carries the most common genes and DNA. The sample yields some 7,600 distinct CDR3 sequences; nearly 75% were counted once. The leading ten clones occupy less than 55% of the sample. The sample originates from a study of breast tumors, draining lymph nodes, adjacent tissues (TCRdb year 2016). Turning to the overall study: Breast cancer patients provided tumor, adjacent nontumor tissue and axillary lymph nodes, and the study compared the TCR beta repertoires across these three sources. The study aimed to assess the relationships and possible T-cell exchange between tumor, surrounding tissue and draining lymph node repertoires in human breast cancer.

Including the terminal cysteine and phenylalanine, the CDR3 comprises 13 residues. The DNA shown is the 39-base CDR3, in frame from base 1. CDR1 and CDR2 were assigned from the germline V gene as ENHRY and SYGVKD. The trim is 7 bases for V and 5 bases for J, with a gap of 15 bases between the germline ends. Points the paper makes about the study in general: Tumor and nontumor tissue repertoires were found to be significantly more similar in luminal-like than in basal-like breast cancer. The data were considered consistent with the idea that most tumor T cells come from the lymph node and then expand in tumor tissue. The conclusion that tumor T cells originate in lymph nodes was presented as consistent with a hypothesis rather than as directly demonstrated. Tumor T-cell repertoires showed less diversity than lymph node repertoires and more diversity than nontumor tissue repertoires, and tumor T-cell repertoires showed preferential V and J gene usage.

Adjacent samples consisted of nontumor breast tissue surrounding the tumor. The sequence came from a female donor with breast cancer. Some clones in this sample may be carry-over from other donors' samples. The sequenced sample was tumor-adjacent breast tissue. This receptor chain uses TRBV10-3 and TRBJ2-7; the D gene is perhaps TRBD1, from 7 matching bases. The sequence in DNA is TGTGCCATCAAACGACAGGGAGGTAACGAGCAGTACTTC. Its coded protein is CAIKRQGGNEQYF.